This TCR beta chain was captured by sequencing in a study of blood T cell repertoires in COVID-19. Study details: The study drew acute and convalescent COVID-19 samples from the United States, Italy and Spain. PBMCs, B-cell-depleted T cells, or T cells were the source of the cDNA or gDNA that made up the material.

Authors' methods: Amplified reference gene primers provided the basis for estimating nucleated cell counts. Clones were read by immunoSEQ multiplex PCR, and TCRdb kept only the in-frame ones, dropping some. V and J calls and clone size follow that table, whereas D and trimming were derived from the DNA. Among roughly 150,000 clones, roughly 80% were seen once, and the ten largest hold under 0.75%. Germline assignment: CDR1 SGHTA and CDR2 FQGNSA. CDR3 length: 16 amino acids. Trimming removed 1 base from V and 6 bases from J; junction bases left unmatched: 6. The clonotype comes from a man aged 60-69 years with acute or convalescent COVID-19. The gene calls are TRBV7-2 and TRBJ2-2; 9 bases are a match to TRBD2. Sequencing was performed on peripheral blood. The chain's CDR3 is CASSLVAGVGSGELFF. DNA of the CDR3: TGTGCCAGCAGCTTAGTAGCGGGAGTAGGATCCGGGGAGCTGTTTTTT.